One and the same sample provided the 17 T cell receptor beta chains below, sequenced in a study of shared clonotypes between healthy human individuals. Sequenced by immunoSEQ multiplex PCR; TCRdb stores in-frame clones only, minus some. The data show some 530,000 clones, about 78% seen once. Material for sequencing was PBMCs. These receptor sequences come from a woman aged 40 to 50 in good health. Some clones in this sample may be carry-over from other donors' samples.

The gene calls are TRBV28 and TRBJ1-6; D unresolved. V was clipped by 3 bases and J by 6 bases, with 15 bases between them. Germline loops: CDR1 MDHEN, CDR2 SYDVKM. The CDR3 covers 16 residues. The CDR3 here is CASSFIKGLGNSPLHF. The CDR3 bases are TGTGCCAGCAGTTTTATTAAGGGTCTTGGTAATTCACCCCTCCACTTT.

The count of this clone is one. The chain carries TRBV5-1 and TRBJ2-4, with TRBD1 as a possible D gene (5 bases). V lost 3 bases, J lost 1 base, and 14 bases lay in between. The germline gives CDR1 SGHRS, CDR2 YFSETQ. The CDR3 loop spans 16 amino acids. CDR3 nucleotide sequence: TGCGCCAGCAGCTCAAGCCCGACAGATGCCAAAAACATTCAGTACTTC. This gives the protein CASSSSPTDAKNIQYF.

The V gene is TRBV18, the J gene TRBJ2-7, with TRBD1 matching over 8 bases. Germline lookup yields CDR1 KGHSH and CDR2 LQKENI. Unmatched junction bases numbered 7, after V lost 2 bases and J lost 4 bases. The CDR3 is 15 amino acids. The CDR3 DNA follows: TGTGCCAGCTCACCATATGACAGGGGACTGTACGAGCAGTACTTC. Its protein product is CASSPYDRGLYEQYF. Using reference TRBV18 and TRBJ2-7 for the parts outside the CDR3, the full variable domain is NAGVMQNPRHLVRRRGQEARLRCSPMKGHSHVYWYRQLPEEGLKFMVYLQKENIIDESGMPKERFSAEFPKEGPSILRIQQVVRGDSAAYFCASSPYDRGLYEQYFGPGTRLTVT.

This chain joins TRBV6-5 and TRBJ2-7; 10 bases fit TRBD2. Losses at the gene ends were 5 bases for V and 2 bases for J; bases not matched to a gene: 6. This CDR3 comprises 15 residues. CDR1 and CDR2 from the germline V gene are MNHEY and SVGAGI. CDR3 sequence: CASSKLAGLAYEQYF. In nucleotides, the CDR3 is TGTGCCAGCAGTAAACTAGCGGGATTGGCCTACGAGCAGTACTTC.

This chain connects TRBV19 to TRBJ2-1; 13 bases fit TRBD2. CDR3 length equals 15 residues. Germline V gene lookup returns CDR1 LNHDA and CDR2 SQIVND (reference sequence). With 8 bases clipped from V and 1 base from J, the junction kept 2 bases outside the gene matches. The CDR3 DNA is TGTGCCAGTGGGACTAGCGGGGATTCCTACAATGAGCAGTTCTTC. Residues: CASGTSGDSYNEQFF.

The chain uses TRBV27 and TRBJ2-2; D ambiguous. Germline CDR1 is MNHEY and CDR2 is SMNVEV (reference sequence). V lost 4 bases to trimming and J lost 0 bases, with 12 bases between them. CDR3 size: 16 residues. The chain's CDR3 is CASSSSRVTNTGELFF. The CDR3 DNA reads TGTGCCAGCAGTTCCAGCCGGGTTACGAACACCGGGGAGCTGTTTTTT.

This clone appeared a few times. V and J are TRBV6-5 and TRBJ1-1; D gene uncertain. The germline gives CDR1 MNHEY, CDR2 SVGAGI. This CDR3 has 15 residues. Trimming stripped 6 bases from V and 2 bases from J, with 16 bases between. This CDR3 is CASRRAPTQNTEAFF. The CDR3 nucleotides are TGTGCCAGCAGGAGGGCTCCGACGCAAAACACTGAAGCTTTCTTT.

The V call is TRBV27, the J call TRBJ2-7, with 11 bases matching TRBD2. The trim removed 6 bases at V and 4 bases at J, leaving 8 bases unmatched. Per the germline V gene, CDR1 is MNHEY and CDR2 is SMNVEV (reference sequence). This CDR3 is built from 15 residues. CDR3 region: CASRAPTSGSYEQYF. CDR3 coding DNA: TGTGCCAGCAGGGCCCCTACTAGCGGGAGTTACGAGCAGTACTTC.

V and J are TRBV5-1 and TRBJ2-1; maybe TRBD2 (6 bases). V gave up 0 bases and J gave up 3 bases, with 13 bases separating them. In germline, CDR1 is SGHRS, CDR2 YFSETQ. CDR3 length: 16 amino acids. The CDR3 DNA sequence: TGCGCCAGCAGCTTGGCCATTCAGGGAGGCTACAATGAGCAGTTCTTC. Translated: CASSLAIQGGYNEQFF.

This chain uses TRBV18 with TRBJ2-3; 9 nucleotides match TRBD2. CDR1 KGHSH and CDR2 LQKENI come from the germline V gene. The junction had 1 base not matched to a gene; V was cut back by 4 bases and J by 2 bases. The length of the CDR3 is 14 residues. CDR3 in amino acids: CASSRLADTDTQYF. CDR3 nucleotide sequence: TGTGCCAGCTCACGACTAGCGGACACAGATACGCAGTATTTT.

The CDR3 coding sequence is TGTGCCAGCAGCTTCGGCAGTACTCAGCCCCAGCATTTT. Amino acids: CASSFGSTQPQHF. This chain links TRBV7-2 with TRBJ1-5; the D is unclear. CDR3 length: 13 amino acids. V lost 3 bases, J lost 6 bases, and 9 bases lay in between. Per the germline V gene, CDR1 is SGHTA and CDR2 is FQGNSA.

V usage is TRBV19 and J usage is TRBJ2-2; no clear D. Trimming stripped 7 bases from V and 4 bases from J, with 13 bases between. CDR1 and CDR2 from the germline V gene are LNHDA and SQIVND (reference sequence). CDR3 size: 14 residues. This chain's CDR3 is CASTPRLVTGELFF. CDR3 DNA: TGTGCCAGTACCCCCCGGTTAGTCACCGGGGAGCTGTTTTTT.

The chain uses TRBV10-2 and TRBJ2-1; possibly TRBD1 or TRBD2 for D (5 bases each). Germline CDR1 and CDR2: WSHSY and SAAADI. The CDR3 consists of 14 residues. Deletions cut 2 bases from V and 8 bases from J, with 13 bases between. CDR3 protein: CASSERDLTHEQFF. Here the CDR3 DNA reads TGCGCCAGCAGTGAGAGGGACCTGACCCATGAGCAGTTCTTC.

This clone was observed once. This sample includes further DNA sequences coding for the same CDR3. The chain links TRBV28 to TRBJ2-7; D unclear. This CDR3 has 12 amino acids. The ends were cut back, 5 bases at V and 0 bases at J, with 5 bases in the middle. Germline CDR1 is MDHEN and CDR2 is SYDVKM. The CDR3 DNA sequence: TGTGCCAGCAGTCTAAGCTCCTACGAGCAGTACTTC. Its protein product is CASSLSSYEQYF.

This chain links TRBV9 with TRBJ1-2; D is undetermined. The CDR3 is 14 residues long. Germline V gene data show CDR1 as SGDLS and CDR2 as YYNGEE. V was pared by 4 bases and J by 8 bases, with 18 bases between. The CDR3 sequence: CASSPYGPAGGYTF. The CDR3, as DNA: TGTGCCAGCAGCCCATACGGACCCGCGGGAGGCTACACCTTC.

V and J are TRBV5-4 and TRBJ2-1, with D unresolved. The ends were cut back, 1 base at V and 8 bases at J, with 4 bases in the middle. Per the germline V gene, CDR1 is SGHNT and CDR2 is YYREEE (reference sequence). This CDR3 has 11 amino acids. The chain's CDR3 is CASSLIDEQFF. Written as DNA, the CDR3 is TGTGCCAGCAGCTTGATAGATGAGCAGTTCTTC. Filled out from reference TRBV5-4 and TRBJ2-1, the complete variable domain reads ETGVTQSPTHLIKTRGQQVTLRCSSQSGHNTVSWYQQALGQGPQFIFQYYREEENGRGNFPPRFSGLQFPNYSSELNVNALELDDSALYLCASSLIDEQFFGPGTRLTVL.

This chain joins TRBV10-2 and TRBJ1-1; D is undetermined. The germline V and J ends were trimmed by 10 bases and 1 base, with 13 bases remaining between them. The CDR3 runs 13 residues. Germline V gene sequence: CDR1 WSHSY, CDR2 SAAADI. The CDR3 DNA follows: TGCGCCACCCCGGGAACGGAGAACACTGAAGCTTTCTTT. This gives the protein CATPGTENTEAFF.